This TCR beta chain was found in a study of early T cells in non-severe SARS-CoV-2 infection. About the study: It was bulk RNA from unsorted whole blood that was sequenced, and the chains were unpaired.

V lost 5 bases and J lost 7; bases outside the gene matches: 15. The CDR3 is made up of 17 amino acids. CDR1 SGHTA and CDR2 FQGNSA come from the germline V gene. Unique molecular identifiers were attached to individual cDNA molecules. TCRdb itself ran the 5' RACE reads through MiXCR, one entry per CDR3 protein. The table lists about 49,000 distinct CDR3 sequences, roughly 6% of them singletons, with about 2.8% in the top ten. This clonotype has more than one count but fewer than ten. The chain is built from TRBV7-2 and TRBJ1-2, with TRBD1 matching over 11 bases. The sample consisted of whole blood, taken at baseline. This sequence originates from an adult who was a healthcare worker with PCR-confirmed SARS-CoV-2 infection or an uninfected control (not recorded which). CDR3: CASSIRTGGVSMAGYTF. In DNA, the CDR3 is TGTGCCAGCAGCATACGGACAGGGGGCGTTAGTATGGCTGGCTACACCTTC.